This is a list of T cell receptor beta chains from one sample in a study of cytomegalovirus exposure and HLA in healthy donors. Profiling relied on immunoSEQ multiplex PCR, and the TCRdb table lists in-frame clones only, not all of them. The profile shows about 100,000 clones, 75% to 85% of them singletons. The sequencing sample was made of PBMCs. The receptors here all came from a female donor in good health and CMV-seropositive. The CDR3 runs from the conserved cysteine through the conserved F or W. The D gene is left open where the match is weak. Clone sizes are given selectively: once, few, many, or a class where the clone is expanded.

. | TRBJ1-5 | TRBV28 | . | CASSLSFSGGGQPQHF | TGTGCCAGCAGTTTATCCTTCTCTGGGGGGGGTCAGCCCCAGCATTTT
. | TRBJ1-4 | TRBV6-1 | . | CASRGGQELFF | TGTGCCAGCAGAGGCGGCCAAGAACTGTTTTTT
few | TRBJ2-1 | TRBV5-1 | TRBD2 | CASSAGTSGDEQFF | TGCGCCAGCAGCGCCGGGACTAGCGGGGATGAGCAGTTCTTC
. | TRBJ1-1 | TRBV19 | . | CATTWGGTSLNTEAFF | TGTGCCACCACGTGGGGGGGGACATCTTTGAACACTGAAGCTTTCTTT
. | TRBJ1-5 | TRBV19 | . | CASVAGANNQPQHF | TGTGCCAGTGTCGCAGGGGCGAATAATCAGCCCCAGCATTTT
. | TRBJ1-5 | TRBV2 | . | CASSGLNQPQHF | TGTGCCAGCAGTGGACTGAATCAGCCCCAGCATTTT
. | TRBJ2-7 | TRBV2 | TRBD2 | CASSGTSGAYEQYF | TGTGCCAGCAGTGGGACTAGCGGGGCTTACGAGCAGTACTTC
. | TRBJ2-5 | TRBV7-9 | . | CASSLGGLKTQYF | TGTGCCAGCAGCTTAGGGGGACTCAAGACCCAGTACTTC
. | TRBJ2-6 | TRBV7-9 | TRBD1 | CASSLGQFPGANVLTF | TGTGCCAGCAGCTTGGGACAGTTCCCTGGGGCCAACGTCCTGACTTTC
. | TRBJ2-7 | TRBV5-1 | . | CASSLAGLWSYEQYF | TGCGCCAGCAGCTTGGCGGGACTGTGGTCCTACGAGCAGTACTTC
few | TRBJ2-4 | TRBV2 | . | CASSEEGLAKNSQYF | TGTGCCAGCAGTGAGGAGGGGCTAGCCAAAAACAGTCAGTACTTC
. | TRBJ2-5 | TRBV2 | TRBD1 | CASSGRQGAVETQYF | TGTGCCAGCAGTGGGAGGCAGGGGGCTGTCGAGACCCAGTACTTC
. | TRBJ1-3 | TRBV6-1 | TRBD1 | CASSEGTGSGNTIYF | TGTGCCAGCAGTGAAGGGACAGGCTCTGGAAACACCATATATTTT
. | TRBJ2-7 | TRBV28 | TRBD2 | CASSLQGGEQYF | TGTGCCAGCAGTCTCCAGGGAGGGGAGCAGTACTTC
. | TRBJ2-3 | TRBV5-1 | . | CASRWTQTADTQYF | TGCGCCAGCAGATGGACTCAAACCGCAGATACGCAGTATTTT
. | TRBJ1-4 | TRBV19 | TRBD1 | CASSPNRGRTNEKLFF | TGTGCCAGTAGCCCGAACAGGGGGCGCACTAATGAAAAACTGTTTTTT
. | TRBJ1-6 | TRBV11-2 | . | CASSLARSALHF | TGTGCCAGCAGCTTAGCCCGGTCGGCCCTCCACTTT
. | TRBJ2-3 | TRBV2 | . | CASGTGATDTQYF | TGTGCCAGCGGAACGGGAGCCACAGATACGCAGTATTTT
. | TRBJ2-7 | TRBV18 | . | CASSPIRGDYEQYF | TGTGCCAGCTCACCAATCAGGGGCGACTACGAGCAGTACTTC
. | TRBJ1-4 | TRBV18 | TRBD1 | CASSQRTGSNEKLFF | TGTGCCAGCTCACAGAGGACAGGTTCTAATGAAAAACTGTTTTTT
. | TRBJ1-5 | TRBV6-5 | TRBD1 | CASSIGQGNQPQHF | TGTGCCAGCAGTATTGGACAGGGGAATCAGCCCCAGCATTTT
. | TRBJ2-3 | TRBV10-1 | . | CASSFQGGDTQYF | TGCGCCAGCAGCTTCCAAGGGGGAGATACGCAGTATTTT
. | TRBJ1-2 | TRBV5-5 | . | CASSFDRRYSNYGYTF | TGTGCCAGCAGCTTCGACAGGAGATACTCTAACTATGGCTACACCTTC
. | TRBJ2-7 | TRBV19 | . | CASSSGEAYEQYF | TGTGCCAGTAGTTCCGGAGAGGCCTACGAGCAGTACTTC
. | TRBJ1-1 | TRBV10-1 | . | CASRRTGGPLNTEAFF | TGCGCCAGCCGTCGAACGGGGGGCCCTCTGAACACTGAAGCTTTCTTT